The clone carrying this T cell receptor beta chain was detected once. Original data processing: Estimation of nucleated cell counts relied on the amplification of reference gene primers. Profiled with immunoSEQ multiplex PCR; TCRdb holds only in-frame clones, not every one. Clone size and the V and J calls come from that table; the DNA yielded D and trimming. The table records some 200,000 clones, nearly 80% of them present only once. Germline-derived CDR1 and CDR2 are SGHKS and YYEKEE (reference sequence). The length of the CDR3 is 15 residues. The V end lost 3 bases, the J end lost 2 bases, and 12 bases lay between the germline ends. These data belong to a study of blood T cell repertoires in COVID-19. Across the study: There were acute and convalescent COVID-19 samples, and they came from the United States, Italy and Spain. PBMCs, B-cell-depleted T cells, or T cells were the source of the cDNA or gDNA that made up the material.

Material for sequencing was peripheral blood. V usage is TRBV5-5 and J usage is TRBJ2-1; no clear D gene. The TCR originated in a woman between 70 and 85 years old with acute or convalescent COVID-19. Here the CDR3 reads CASSSYMSTYNEQFF. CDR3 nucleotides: TGTGCCAGCAGCTCATACATGTCAACCTACAATGAGCAGTTCTTC.